This T cell receptor beta chain was sequenced for a study of blood T cell repertoires in COVID-19. At the level of the study: Researchers got acute and convalescent COVID-19 samples from the United States, Italy and Spain. From T cells, B-cell-depleted T cells, or PBMCs came the material, which was cDNA or gDNA.

Germline V gene sequence: CDR1 LGHNA, CDR2 YSLEER. This CDR3 has 14 residues. V lost 3 bases and J 2 bases, leaving 9 bases between the germline ends. In the source study's methods: Counts of nucleated cells, estimated from reference gene primer amplification, were obtained. Profiling relied on immunoSEQ multiplex PCR, and the TCRdb table lists in-frame clones only, not all of them. V and J calls and clone size follow that table, whereas D and trimming were derived from the DNA. The data hold 75,000 to 100,000 clones, with just under 90% observed a single time. This clone has only a few counts. The receptor was derived from a human donor in a cohort sampled during active COVID-19. This sequence joins TRBV4-3 and TRBJ2-3, with D possibly being TRBD2 (6 bases). The specimen sequenced was peripheral blood. The CDR3 DNA is TGCGCCAGCAGCCAGGAGCGGGTCACAGATACGCAGTATTTT. Its protein product is CASSQERVTDTQYF.